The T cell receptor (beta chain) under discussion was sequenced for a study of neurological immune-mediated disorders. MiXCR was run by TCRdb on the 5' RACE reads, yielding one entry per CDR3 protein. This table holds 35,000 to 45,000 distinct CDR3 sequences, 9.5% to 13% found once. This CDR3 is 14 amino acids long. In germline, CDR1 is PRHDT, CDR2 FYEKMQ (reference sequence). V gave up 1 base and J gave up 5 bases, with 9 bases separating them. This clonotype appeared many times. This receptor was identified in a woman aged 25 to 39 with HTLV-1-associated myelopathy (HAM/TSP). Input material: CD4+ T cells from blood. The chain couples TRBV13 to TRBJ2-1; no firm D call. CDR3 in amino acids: CASSLVFRNNEQFF. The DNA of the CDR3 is TGTGCCAGCAGCTTAGTGTTCAGGAACAATGAGCAGTTCTTC.